These 28 T cell receptor beta chains came from one sample sequenced in a study of CD8 T cells in ankylosing spondylitis (dated by TCRdb to about 2017). The receptor library was made with 5' RACE. TCRdb names Illumina HiSeq 2500 as the instrument used. Through fastp at Q25 and MiXCR, TCRdb rebuilt clones from the public reads, retaining in-frame beta chains. Here each entry gathers all rows of one CDR3 protein and keeps the most common genes and DNA. The sample table holds approximately 240,000 distinct CDR3 sequences, of which about 24% were seen once. 0.5% to 0.65% of the sample is held by the ten biggest clonotypes. Material: blood, either unsorted or a sorted T cell fraction (not recorded which). The receptors come from a male donor with ankylosing spondylitis or in good health (not recorded which).

The CDR3 bases are TGTGCCAGCAGTGAAGGAGGGACAGATACGCAGTATTTT. Its translation: CASSEGGTDTQYF. The rearrangement links TRBV2 to TRBJ2-3, with a weak D call TRBD2 (5 bases). The CDR3 is 13 amino acids. With 1 base removed from V and 3 bases from J, the gap between germline ends came to 5 bases. Germline values: CDR1 SNHLY, CDR2 FYNNEI.

This clonotype was counted at least ten times. This sequence joins TRBV7-2 and TRBJ2-7; D gene unclear. Per germline, CDR1 SGHTA and CDR2 FQGNSA. The CDR3 runs to 14 residues. V was shortened by 1 base and J by 3 bases, with 10 bases between the two germline ends. CDR3 in DNA: TGTGCCAGCAGCTTAGGCCCCGGAATCTACGAGCAGTACTTC. Its protein product is CASSLGPGIYEQYF.

This clonotype came up a few times. The CDR3 bases are TGCAGTGCTAGAGATCGGGTCTACAAAAAAGCCCCTGAAGCTTTCTTT. This translates into CSARDRVYKKAPEAFF. The chain recombines TRBV20-1 with TRBJ1-1; no clear D. This CDR3 is built from 16 residues. The germline V and J ends were trimmed by 0 bases and 6 bases, with 20 bases remaining between them. CDR1 is DFQATT and CDR2 is SNEGSKA in the germline V gene (reference sequence).

The CDR3 loop reads CASSLGLVYEQYF. The CDR3 DNA is TGTGCCAGCAGCTTAGGACTAGTTTACGAGCAGTACTTC. This chain connects TRBV7-9 to TRBJ2-7; D perhaps matches TRBD2 (6 bases). The CDR3 spans 13 residues. V lost 1 base, J lost 4 bases, and 8 bases lay in between. The germline gives CDR1 SEHNR, CDR2 FQNEAQ (reference sequence). The full variable domain, its missing parts supplied by reference TRBV7-9 and TRBJ2-7, is DTGVSQNPRHKITKRGQNVTFRCDPISEHNRLYWYRQTLGQGPEFLTYFQNEAQLEKSRLLSDRFSAERPKGSFSTLEIQRTEQGDSAMYLCASSLGLVYEQYFGPGTRLTVT.

This clonotype was observed a few times. The V gene is TRBV20-1, the J gene TRBJ1-6; TRBD1 agrees at 8 bases. With 2 bases clipped from V and 7 bases from J, the junction kept 13 bases outside the gene matches. Per the germline V gene, CDR1 is DFQATT and CDR2 is SNEGSKA (reference sequence). The CDR3 contains 17 residues. The CDR3 DNA reads as TGCAGTGCTAGATTCCAGGGGGCCCTTTACCCGAATTCACCCCTCCACTTT. This gives the protein CSARFQGALYPNSPLHF.

The V and J genes are TRBV12-3 or TRBV12-4 and TRBJ2-3; possibly TRBD2 for D (6 bases). The CDR3 extends over 14 amino acids. V was shortened by 7 bases and J by 3 bases, with 14 bases between the two germline ends. The CDR3 reads CASIPGLGTDTQYF. The DNA of the CDR3 is TGTGCCAGCATTCCGGGACTTGGGACAGATACGCAGTATTTT.

Ten or more counts support this clonotype. This sequence joins TRBV25-1 and TRBJ2-1; 8 positions match TRBD1. Germline CDR1 MGHDK, CDR2 SYGVNS. The CDR3 is 15 amino acids. Trimming cost V 5 bases and J 1 base; bases outside gene matches: 4. The CDR3 DNA reads TGTGCCAGCAGTACCCAGGGGGCTTCCTACAATGAGCAGTTCTTC. Translation: CASSTQGASYNEQFF. The full variable domain, completed using reference TRBV25-1 and TRBJ2-1, is EADIYQTPRYLVIGTGKKITLECSQTMGHDKMYWYQQDPGMELHLIHYSYGVNSTEKGDLSSESTVSRIRTEHFPLTLESARPSHTSQYLCASSTQGASYNEQFFGPGTRLTVL.

The genes are TRBV29-1 and TRBJ2-5, with D possibly TRBD2 on 5 matching bases. The germline CDR1 and CDR2 sequences are SQVTM and ANQGSEA. The CDR3 sequence is 15 residues long. V gave up 4 bases and J gave up 1 base, with 16 bases separating them. The CDR3 loop is CSVGLRLSPQETQYF. CDR3 bases: TGCAGCGTTGGTCTCCGACTATCACCCCAAGAGACCCAGTACTTC.

This clonotype was found many times. CDR3 nucleotides: TGTGCCATCAGTGACGAGCCGATCAATGAGCAGTTCTTC. Translation: CAISDEPINEQFF. This chain links TRBV10-3 with TRBJ2-1; D is undetermined. Germline V gene lookup returns CDR1 ENHRY and CDR2 SYGVKD. V lost 3 bases to trimming and J lost 6 bases, with 9 bases between them. The CDR3 has 13 amino acids.

The chain links TRBV20-1 to TRBJ1-1; 8 bases map to TRBD1. The germline CDR1 and CDR2 sequences are DFQATT and SNEGSKA (reference sequence). CDR3 length: 15 residues. Trimming took 1 base from V and 4 from J; bases not matched to a gene: 8. Written as DNA, the CDR3 is TGCAGTGCTAGAGGGGGGGACAGGTACCGCACTGAAGCTTTCTTT. Amino acids: CSARGGDRYRTEAFF.

The chain links TRBV20-1 to TRBJ2-2, with D hard to call. The CDR3 has 14 amino acids. CDR1 and CDR2 from the germline V gene are DFQATT and SNEGSKA (reference sequence). Here the CDR3 DNA reads TGCAACCGACACCTGACATCGAACACCGGGGAGCTGTTTTTT. Encoded protein: CNRHLTSNTGELFF.

This chain links TRBV12-3 or TRBV12-4 with TRBJ2-1, with 8 nucleotides matching TRBD2. The trim removed 2 bases at V and 4 bases at J, leaving 4 bases unmatched. This CDR3 has 15 residues. CDR3 bases: TGTGCCAGCAGTTTACGGGGGGGGGTGTACAATGAGCAGTTCTTC. Encoded protein: CASSLRGGVYNEQFF.

This clonotype was observed a handful of times. In DNA, the CDR3 is TGCAGTGCTAGAGAAGGGCGAATGTACCAAGAGACCCAGTACTTC. Translation gives CSAREGRMYQETQYF. The chain uses TRBV20-1 and TRBJ2-5; D uncertain. V was shortened by 0 bases and J by 0 bases, with 11 bases between the two germline ends. The CDR3 covers 15 residues. CDR1 and CDR2 from the germline V gene are DFQATT and SNEGSKA (reference sequence).

This clonotype has only a few counts. CDR3 sequence: CAISESGDRVLNEQFF. The CDR3 DNA is TGTGCCATCAGTGAGTCAGGAGACAGGGTCCTCAATGAGCAGTTCTTC. J is TRBJ2-1 and V is TRBV10-3, with 7 bases that match TRBD1. J lost 6 bases, V lost 0 bases, and 8 bases had no gene match. The CDR3 totals 16 residues. Germline CDR1 is ENHRY and CDR2 is SYGVKD.

The rearrangement uses TRBV20-1 and TRBJ1-5; no clear D. CDR3 length: 15 residues. Germline V gene sequence: CDR1 DFQATT, CDR2 SNEGSKA (reference sequence). The V end was cut by 0 bases, the J end by 0 bases, with 9 bases between. The CDR3 DNA sequence: TGCAGTGCTAGAGATTGGGCGGCTAGCAATCAGCCCCAGCATTTT. Translating it yields CSARDWAASNQPQHF.

V and J are TRBV20-1 and TRBJ2-3; the D gene is possibly TRBD2 (5 bases). Trimming removed 4 bases from V and 5 bases from J, with 7 bases in between. CDR1 is DFQATT, CDR2 SNEGSKA, per germline (reference sequence). The CDR3 spans 11 residues. The CDR3 sequence is CSAKRLDTQYF. The CDR3 coding sequence is TGCAGTGCTAAGCGGCTAGATACGCAGTATTTT.

This clonotype was picked up many times. V usage is TRBV7-8 and J usage is TRBJ1-1; D is uncertain. Germline V gene data show CDR1 as SGHVS and CDR2 as FQNEAQ. CDR3 length equals 14 residues. V was shortened by 1 base and J by 2 bases, with 8 bases between the two germline ends. CDR3 coding DNA: TGTGCCAGCAGCTTAGTGGTAGGCAACACTGAAGCTTTCTTT. It encodes CASSLVVGNTEAFF.

The table lists this clonotype with a few counts. V gene TRBV12-3 or TRBV12-4 combines with J gene TRBJ2-1; 8 positions agree with TRBD2. V was pared by 6 bases and J by 7 bases, with 14 bases of the junction left unmatched. CDR3 length equals 16 residues. CDR3 nucleotides: TGTGCCAGCAGGACCGGGACTAGTCTTCCCACTAATGAGCAGTTCTTC. Amino acid sequence: CASRTGTSLPTNEQFF.

This clonotype was seen many times. V and J are TRBV20-1 and TRBJ2-3; D ambiguous. Germline CDR1 and CDR2: DFQATT and SNEGSKA (reference sequence). The CDR3 consists of 14 residues. V lost 0 bases to trimming and J lost 5 bases, with 12 bases between them. The CDR3 is CSAREGPGRDTQYF. CDR3 sequence (DNA): TGCAGTGCTAGAGAGGGCCCTGGTCGAGATACGCAGTATTTT.

This clonotype was detected many times. This chain connects TRBV29-1 to TRBJ2-5; TRBD2 aligns across 7 bases. Germline-derived CDR1 and CDR2 are SQVTM and ANQGSEA. This CDR3 comprises 11 residues. The chain's CDR3 is CTGGGEETQYF. The CDR3 DNA reads TGCACGGGAGGTGGGGAGGAGACCCAGTACTTC.

The chain couples TRBV20-1 to TRBJ2-7; D might be TRBD2 (5 bases). Germline V gene sequence: CDR1 DFQATT, CDR2 SNEGSKA (reference sequence). CDR3 length: 11 residues. V was trimmed by 6 bases and J by 9 bases, leaving 15 bases between them. CDR3: CSAPVQGLQYF. In DNA, the CDR3 is TGCAGTGCGCCGGTCCAAGGACTGCAGTACTTC.

This clonotype appeared many times. The rearrangement uses TRBV29-1 and TRBJ1-2; D remains ambiguous. The CDR3 length is 11 residues. From germline, CDR1 is SQVTM and CDR2 ANQGSEA. Trimming stripped 3 bases from V and 2 bases from J, with 4 bases between. CDR3 sequence (DNA): TGCAGCGTTGAGATAAACTATGGCTACACCTTC. Amino acids: CSVEINYGYTF.

This chain links TRBV6-5 with TRBJ2-7, with 7 bases identical to TRBD1. V shed 0 bases, J shed 4 bases, and the junction held 3 bases outside the gene matches. The CDR3 contains 14 residues. CDR1 and CDR2 from the germline V gene are MNHEY and SVGAGI. This CDR3 is CASSYSSGQYEQYF. The CDR3 bases are TGTGCCAGCAGTTACTCGTCGGGACAGTACGAGCAGTACTTC.

This clonotype was picked up many times. The chain couples TRBV12-3 or TRBV12-4 to TRBJ2-2, with 8 positions matching TRBD2. This CDR3 contains 17 residues. V lost 7 bases, J lost 6 bases, and 16 bases stayed unmatched. The chain's CDR3 is CASTAHRGGRLSGELFF. The CDR3, as DNA: TGTGCCAGCACCGCCCATCGGGGGGGCCGGTTATCCGGGGAGCTGTTTTTT.

This clonotype was found a few times. The CDR3 protein is CSARTSGPYEQYF. CDR3 nucleotides: TGCAGTGCCCGGACTAGCGGGCCCTACGAGCAGTACTTC. J is TRBJ2-7 and V is TRBV20-1, with 11 nucleotides matching TRBD2. The CDR3 is 13 residues long. The trim removed 6 bases at V and 2 bases at J, leaving 3 bases unmatched. From germline, CDR1 is DFQATT and CDR2 SNEGSKA (reference sequence).

This clonotype was detected only a few times. This chain uses TRBV20-1 with TRBJ2-3, with no clear D. Between the trimmed V and J ends, which lost 5 bases and 0 bases, there was a span of 9 bases. The CDR3 covers 13 residues. Germline assignment: CDR1 DFQATT and CDR2 SNEGSKA (reference sequence). CDR3 sequence (DNA): TGCAGTGCTCCCCGGCCTAGCACAGATACGCAGTATTTT. Its protein product is CSAPRPSTDTQYF.

The count of this clonotype is one. The J gene is TRBJ2-5, the V gene TRBV6-5; no reliable D call. The CDR3 contains 17 residues. CDR1 is MNHEY, CDR2 SVGAGI, per germline. V was cut by 1 base and J by 5 bases, with 20 bases left in between. The CDR3 region is CASSYFGGLSQVETQYF. DNA for the CDR3: TGTGCCAGCAGTTACTTCGGTGGTTTGAGTCAGGTGGAGACCCAGTACTTC.

The chain has TRBV29-1 and TRBJ2-7, with 12 bases identical to TRBD1. The CDR3 contains 12 residues. The J segment lost 7 bases and the V segment lost 7 bases, leaving 5 bases of the junction unmatched. Germline V gene data show CDR1 as SQVTM and CDR2 as ANQGSEA. CDR3 nucleotide sequence: TGCAGCGCTGGGACAGGGGGCGGTGAGCAGTACTTC. Its protein is CSAGTGGGEQYF.